One sample yielded the 23 T cell receptor beta chains listed below, sequenced in a study of T cell changes during pregnancy in multiple sclerosis. The assay was immunoSEQ multiplex PCR, and TCRdb's table has in-frame clones only and misses some. The sample contains 35,000 to 50,000 clones, roughly 93% of which appear only once. Sequencing used PBMCs (not recorded whether the cells were cultured). Receptors were obtained from a female donor with multiple sclerosis, enrolled in a pregnancy study.

The chain links TRBV2 to TRBJ2-7; maybe TRBD2 (5 bases). V lost 10 bases, J lost 4 bases, and 14 bases lay in between. Germline-derived CDR1 and CDR2 are SNHLY and FYNNEI. The CDR3 totals 12 residues. The CDR3 protein is CATGPSGYEQYF. Written as DNA, the CDR3 is TGTGCCACTGGACCTTCGGGGTACGAGCAGTACTTC.

This chain connects TRBV7-9 to TRBJ2-6; D is uncertain. Germline assignment: CDR1 SEHNR and CDR2 FQNEAQ (reference sequence). CDR3 length: 14 amino acids. Trimming took 7 bases from V and 0 from J, leaving 7 bases between them. The CDR3 protein is CASKYRSGANVLTF. CDR3 DNA: TGTGCCAGCAAGTATCGCTCTGGGGCCAACGTCCTGACTTTC.

V usage is TRBV27 and J usage is TRBJ2-1; possible D gene TRBD2, 6 bases. Per the germline V gene, CDR1 is MNHEY and CDR2 is SMNVEV (reference sequence). There are 16 residues in the CDR3. V lost 2 bases, J lost 8 bases, and 19 bases lay in between. CDR3 residues: CASSLRRRERRYEQFF. The CDR3 DNA is TGTGCCAGCAGTTTACGGCGGAGGGAGAGAAGGTATGAGCAGTTCTTC.

This sequence joins TRBV6-6 and TRBJ1-1; D is ambiguous. V was shortened by 0 bases and J by 6 bases, with 5 bases between the two germline ends. The CDR3 has 12 amino acids. Germline CDR1 MNHNY, CDR2 SVGAGI (reference sequence). CDR3 DNA: TGTGCCAGCAGTTACTCGGCCTCTGAAGCTTTCTTT. This codes for CASSYSASEAFF.

V is TRBV18 and J is TRBJ2-3, with 11 bases lining up with TRBD2. With 3 bases clipped from V and 2 bases from J, the junction kept 4 bases outside the gene matches. The CDR3 covers 16 residues. The germline V gene encodes CDR1 KGHSH and CDR2 LQKENI. CDR3 DNA sequence: TGTGCCAGCTCACCGGTAGCGGGAGGGCTCACAGATACGCAGTATTTT. Amino acid sequence: CASSPVAGGLTDTQYF.

V usage is TRBV4-2 and J usage is TRBJ1-1, with a weak D call TRBD1 (6 bases). The CDR3 spans 15 residues. V lost 2 bases and J 3 bases, leaving 13 bases between the germline ends. The germline V gene encodes CDR1 LGHNA and CDR2 YNFKEQ. The CDR3 DNA sequence: TGTGCCAGCAGCCAATTCCGGGGGGCAGACACTGAAGCTTTCTTT. Protein product: CASSQFRGADTEAFF.

The V gene is TRBV30, the J gene TRBJ2-3, with 7 positions matching TRBD2. Germline CDR1 is GTSNPN and CDR2 is SVGIG (reference sequence). CDR3 length: 15 residues. The ends lost 1 base at V and 1 base at J; junction bases unmatched: 5. The CDR3 DNA is TGTGCCTGGAGTGCCAGGACTAGGGGCACAGATACGCAGTATTTT. It specifies CAWSARTRGTDTQYF.

The chain carries TRBV18 and TRBJ1-4; D gene uncertain. CDR1 KGHSH and CDR2 LQKENI come from the germline V gene. The CDR3 is made up of 14 amino acids. Trimming took off 3 bases at V and 4 bases at J, with 9 bases between the two ends. CDR3 sequence (DNA): TGTGCCAGCTCACCGGTGGGAGGTAATGAAAAACTGTTTTTT. It is translated as CASSPVGGNEKLFF.

The J gene is TRBJ2-1, the V gene TRBV30, with 10 bases matching TRBD2. CDR1 is GTSNPN, CDR2 SVGIG, per germline (reference sequence). Trimming took 4 bases from V and 8 from J; bases not matched to a gene: 11. The length of the CDR3 is 15 residues. CDR3 sequence (DNA): TGTGCCTGGAACCCTTCCTCTAGCGGGAGCGATGAGCAGTTCTTC. Its translation is CAWNPSSSGSDEQFF.

The chain joins TRBV6-1 to TRBJ2-5; D might be TRBD1 (6 bases). The CDR3 is 15 residues long. Germline V gene lookup returns CDR1 MNHNS and CDR2 SASEGT. Trimming took off 6 bases at V and 4 bases at J, with 18 bases between the two ends. CDR3 residues: CASRYTDSGGETQYF. The DNA for the CDR3 is TGTGCCAGCAGGTATACGGACAGCGGAGGAGAGACCCAGTACTTC.

This clone has just one count. The chain joins TRBV11-3 to TRBJ2-1; TRBD1 or TRBD2 may be the D gene (5 bases each). V was pared by 9 bases and J by 4 bases, with 13 bases between. Germline V CDR1 and CDR2: SGHNT, YENEEA. CDR3 length: 13 amino acids. CDR3 nucleotides: TGTGCCAGGAGAAGGGACGGATACAATGAGCAGTTCTTC. Translating gives CARRRDGYNEQFF.

This chain connects TRBV30 to TRBJ2-6, with D perhaps matching TRBD1 (6 bases). V gave up 3 bases and J gave up 2 bases, with 11 bases separating them. CDR1 GTSNPN and CDR2 SVGIG come from the germline V gene (reference sequence). This CDR3 has 15 residues. Here the CDR3 reads CAWRLQGTGANVLTF. For the CDR3, the DNA is TGTGCCTGGAGACTACAGGGAACTGGGGCCAACGTCCTGACTTTC.

The chain carries TRBV5-1 and TRBJ2-2; D might be TRBD2 (6 bases). The CDR3 runs to 16 residues. Trimming took off 0 bases at V and 9 bases at J, with 18 bases between the two ends. The V gene's germline CDR1 is SGHRS and CDR2 YFSETQ. The CDR3 nucleotides read TGCGCCAGCAGCTTGGTAGTTGCCGGTGGCGGGAGGGAGCTGTTTTTT. It translates to CASSLVVAGGGRELFF.

The rearrangement joins TRBV30 to TRBJ2-2, with D possibly being TRBD2 (6 bases). CDR1 and CDR2 from the germline V gene are GTSNPN and SVGIG (reference sequence). V shed 1 base and J shed 4 bases, with 10 bases lying between them. CDR3 size: 14 residues. CDR3 sequence reads: CAWSAGVGTGELFF. As DNA, the CDR3 is TGTGCCTGGAGTGCGGGAGTGGGCACCGGGGAGCTGTTTTTT.

This chain uses TRBV6-4 with TRBJ2-1; weak D call: TRBD2 (5 bases). The CDR3 contains 15 residues. The germline CDR1 and CDR2 sequences are MRHNA and SNTAGT. Trimming removed 0 bases at V and 3 bases at J, with 9 bases between. CDR3 sequence: CASSDSSGNYNEQFF. DNA of the CDR3: TGTGCCAGCAGTGACTCGAGCGGAAACTACAATGAGCAGTTCTTC.

This chain uses TRBV9 with TRBJ2-1, with D maybe TRBD2 (6 bases). This CDR3 spans 14 amino acids. Germline V gene data show CDR1 as SGDLS and CDR2 as YYNGEE. V was shortened by 3 bases and J by 0 bases, with 7 bases between the two germline ends. The CDR3 sequence is CASSDSGSYNEQFF. DNA for the CDR3: TGTGCCAGCAGCGATAGCGGCTCCTACAATGAGCAGTTCTTC.

The CDR3 here is CASSSTANTEAFF. CDR3 nucleotide sequence: TGCGCCAGCAGCTCGACAGCAAACACTGAAGCTTTCTTT. The chain has TRBV5-1 and TRBJ1-1, with D maybe TRBD1 (5 bases). Germline CDR1 reads SGHRS; CDR2 reads YFSETQ. The V gene lost 3 bases and the J gene lost 2 bases, with 8 bases spanning the gap. The CDR3 has 13 amino acids.

The chain is built from TRBV6-1 and TRBJ2-2, with D tentatively TRBD1 (5 bases). V was pared by 7 bases and J by 3 bases, with 9 bases between. The CDR3 has 13 residues. Germline CDR1 reads MNHNS; CDR2 reads SASEGT. The CDR3 loop is CASTIGDTGELFF. The CDR3 nucleotides read TGTGCCAGCACCATAGGGGACACCGGGGAGCTGTTTTTT.

The rearrangement joins TRBV5-4 to TRBJ2-7, with 7 positions matching TRBD1. Germline CDR1 reads SGHNT; CDR2 reads YYREEE (reference sequence). V lost 3 bases, J lost 7 bases, and 10 bases stayed unmatched. The CDR3 totals 14 residues. CDR3 residues: CASSWDRVRGEQYF. The CDR3 DNA sequence: TGTGCCAGCAGCTGGGACAGAGTCCGCGGGGAGCAGTACTTC.

The chain uses TRBV6-1 and TRBJ2-5; TRBD2 aligns across 15 bases. The CDR3 spans 14 residues. In germline, CDR1 is MNHNS, CDR2 SASEGT. The V segment lost 6 bases and the J segment 5 bases; nucleotides outside the gene matches: 1. CDR3 sequence: CASRGTSGRETQYF. CDR3 DNA sequence: TGTGCCAGCAGAGGGACTAGCGGGAGGGAGACCCAGTACTTC.

The V gene is TRBV4-2, the J gene TRBJ2-3; D is ambiguous. CDR1 is LGHNA, CDR2 YNFKEQ, per germline. Trimming removed 5 bases from V and 2 bases from J, with 5 bases in between. The CDR3 length is 12 residues. The CDR3 region is CASSANTDTQYF. CDR3 nucleotides: TGTGCCAGCAGCGCCAACACAGATACGCAGTATTTT.

J is TRBJ2-7 and V is TRBV10-3, with D unclear. CDR1 is ENHRY and CDR2 is SYGVKD in the germline V gene. There are 13 residues in the CDR3. V lost 5 bases to trimming and J lost 3 bases, with 11 bases between them. CDR3 nucleotides: TGTGCCATCAGTATGGGTGCCGTCTACGAGCAGTACTTC. Its protein product is CAISMGAVYEQYF.

V gene TRBV6-1 combines with J gene TRBJ1-5; D perhaps matches TRBD1 (6 bases). Germline CDR1 and CDR2: MNHNS and SASEGT. V was pared by 7 bases and J by 3 bases, with 10 bases between. This CDR3 spans 13 amino acids. CDR3 loop: CASTNRDNQPQHF. As DNA, the CDR3 is TGTGCCAGCACGAACAGGGACAATCAGCCCCAGCATTTT.